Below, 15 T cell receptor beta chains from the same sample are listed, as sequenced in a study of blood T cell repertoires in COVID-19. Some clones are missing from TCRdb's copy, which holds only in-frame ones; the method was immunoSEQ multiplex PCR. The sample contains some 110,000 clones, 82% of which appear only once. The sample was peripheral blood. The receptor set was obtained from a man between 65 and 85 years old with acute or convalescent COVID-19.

CDR3 DNA: TGCGCCAGCAGCGGTGCTGGCGGGAGGGATGAGCAGTACTTC. Its translation: CASSGAGGRDEQYF. The chain links TRBV5-1 to TRBJ2-7, with TRBD2 matching 9 bases. CDR3 length: 14 amino acids. The germline gives CDR1 SGHRS, CDR2 YFSETQ. With V trimmed by 4 bases and J by 7 bases, 9 bases remained unmatched.

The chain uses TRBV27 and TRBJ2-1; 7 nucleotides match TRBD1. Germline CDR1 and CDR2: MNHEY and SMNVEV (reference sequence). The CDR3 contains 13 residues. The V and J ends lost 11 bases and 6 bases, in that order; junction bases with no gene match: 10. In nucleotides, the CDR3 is TGTGCCGTAATACGCACAGGGGTCAATGAGCAGTTCTTC. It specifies CAVIRTGVNEQFF.

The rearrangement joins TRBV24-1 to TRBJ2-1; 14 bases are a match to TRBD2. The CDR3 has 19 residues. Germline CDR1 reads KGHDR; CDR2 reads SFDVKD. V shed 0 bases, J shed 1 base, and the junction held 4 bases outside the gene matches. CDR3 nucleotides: TGTGCCACCAGTGATTTGGGTAGGACTAGCGGGGGGTCCTACAATGAGCAGTTCTTC. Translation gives CATSDLGRTSGGSYNEQFF.

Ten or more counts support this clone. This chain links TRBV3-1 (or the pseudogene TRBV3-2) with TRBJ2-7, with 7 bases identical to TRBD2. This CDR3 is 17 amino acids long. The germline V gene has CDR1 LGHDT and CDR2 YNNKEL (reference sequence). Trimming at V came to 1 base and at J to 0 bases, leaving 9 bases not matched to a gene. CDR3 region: CASSQVPGRSYSYEQYF. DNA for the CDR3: TGTGCCAGCAGCCAAGTCCCCGGGAGGTCCTACTCCTACGAGCAGTACTTC.

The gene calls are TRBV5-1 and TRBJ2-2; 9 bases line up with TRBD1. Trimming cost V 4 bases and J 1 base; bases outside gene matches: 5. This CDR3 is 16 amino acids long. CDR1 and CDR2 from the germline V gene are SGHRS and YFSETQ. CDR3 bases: TGCGCCAGCAGCCCGGGGGGACAGGGGAACACCGGGGAGCTGTTTTTT. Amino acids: CASSPGGQGNTGELFF.

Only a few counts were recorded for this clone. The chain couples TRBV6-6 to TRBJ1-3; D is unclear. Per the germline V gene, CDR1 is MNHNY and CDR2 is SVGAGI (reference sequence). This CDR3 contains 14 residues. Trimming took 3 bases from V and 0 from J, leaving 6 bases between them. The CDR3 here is CASSYEISGNTIYF. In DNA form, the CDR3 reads TGTGCCAGCAGTTATGAGATCTCTGGAAACACCATATATTTT.

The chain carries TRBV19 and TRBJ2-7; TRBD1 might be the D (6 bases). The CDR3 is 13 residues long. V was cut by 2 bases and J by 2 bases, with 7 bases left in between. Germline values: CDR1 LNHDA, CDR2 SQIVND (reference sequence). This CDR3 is CASSITGTYEQYF. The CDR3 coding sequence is TGTGCCAGTAGTATAACAGGGACCTACGAGCAGTACTTC.

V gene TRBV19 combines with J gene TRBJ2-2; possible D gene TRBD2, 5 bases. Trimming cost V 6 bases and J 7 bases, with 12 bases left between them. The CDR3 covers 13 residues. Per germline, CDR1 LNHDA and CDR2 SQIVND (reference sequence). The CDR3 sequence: CASSAFGVGELFF. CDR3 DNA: TGTGCCAGTAGCGCTTTCGGGGTCGGGGAGCTGTTTTTT.

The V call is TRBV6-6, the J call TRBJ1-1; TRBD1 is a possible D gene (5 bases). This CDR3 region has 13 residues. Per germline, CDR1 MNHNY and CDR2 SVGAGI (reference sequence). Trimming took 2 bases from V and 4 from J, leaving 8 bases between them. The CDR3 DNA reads TGTGCCAGCAGTTACGAGCAGGGCACTGAAGCTTTCTTT. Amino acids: CASSYEQGTEAFF.

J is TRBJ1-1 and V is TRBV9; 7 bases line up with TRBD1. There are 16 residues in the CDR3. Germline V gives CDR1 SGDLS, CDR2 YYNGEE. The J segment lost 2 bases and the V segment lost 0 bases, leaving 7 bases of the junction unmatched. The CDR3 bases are TGTGCCAGCAGCGTAGAAGGGGGACAGTACAACACTGAAGCTTTCTTT. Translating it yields CASSVEGGQYNTEAFF.

CDR3 nucleotides: TGTGCCAGCAGCTTTGTCCTAGCGGAGGGAAGGAGCTATGAGCAGTTCTTC. It codes for CASSFVLAEGRSYEQFF. The chain couples TRBV21-1 to TRBJ2-1; the D call of TRBD2 is as the table states it, not checked on the DNA. TRBV21-1 is a recognized pseudogene. The CDR3 covers 17 residues.

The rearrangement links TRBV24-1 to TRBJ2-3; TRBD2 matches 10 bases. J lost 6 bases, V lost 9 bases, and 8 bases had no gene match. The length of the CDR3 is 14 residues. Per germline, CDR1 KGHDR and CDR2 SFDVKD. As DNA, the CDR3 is TGTGCCACCTCGCCTAGCGGGAGTCGCGATACGCAGTATTTT. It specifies CATSPSGSRDTQYF.

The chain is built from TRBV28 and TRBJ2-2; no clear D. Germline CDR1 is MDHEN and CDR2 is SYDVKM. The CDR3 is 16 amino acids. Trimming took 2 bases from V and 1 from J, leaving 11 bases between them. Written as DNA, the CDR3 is TGTGCCAGCAGTTTAGGTCGCGGCGGGAACACCGGGGAGCTGTTTTTT. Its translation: CASSLGRGGNTGELFF.

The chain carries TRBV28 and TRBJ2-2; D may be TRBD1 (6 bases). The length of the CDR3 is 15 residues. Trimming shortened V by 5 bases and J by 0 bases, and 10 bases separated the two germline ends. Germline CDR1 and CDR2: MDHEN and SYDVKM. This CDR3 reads CASSLGTSNTGELFF. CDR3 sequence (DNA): TGTGCCAGCAGTCTAGGGACATCGAACACCGGGGAGCTGTTTTTT.

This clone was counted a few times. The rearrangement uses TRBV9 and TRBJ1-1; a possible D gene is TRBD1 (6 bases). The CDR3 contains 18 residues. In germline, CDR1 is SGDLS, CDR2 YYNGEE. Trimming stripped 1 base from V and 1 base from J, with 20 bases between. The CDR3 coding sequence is TGTGCCAGCAGCGTAAGTTTGGGTCGGTGGGGGCAGAACACTGAAGCTTTCTTT. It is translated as CASSVSLGRWGQNTEAFF. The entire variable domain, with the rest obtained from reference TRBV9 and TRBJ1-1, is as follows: DSGVTQTPKHLITATGQRVTLRCSPRSGDLSVYWYQQSLDQGLQFLIQYYNGEERAKGNILERFSAQQFPDLHSELNLSSLELGDSALYFCASSVSLGRWGQNTEAFFGQGTRLTVV.